A single sample is the source of the 7 T cell receptor beta chains below, sequenced in a study of blood T cell repertoires in COVID-19. Sequencing was performed with immunoSEQ multiplex PCR; in TCRdb, only in-frame clones are kept and a portion is missing. The table has about 52,000 clones, about four fifths seen once. Sample: peripheral blood. These TCRs come from a man older than 75 with COVID-19, enrolled during active disease.

The V gene is TRBV2, the J gene TRBJ2-1; 10 nucleotides align to TRBD1. The V gene's germline CDR1 is SNHLY and CDR2 FYNNEI. J lost 4 bases, V lost 4 bases, and 1 base had no gene match. CDR3 length equals 14 residues. Here the CDR3 reads CASSGDRGYNEQFF. CDR3 DNA: TGTGCCAGCAGTGGGGACAGGGGATACAATGAGCAGTTCTTC.

The chain uses TRBV18 and TRBJ1-1, with 7 positions matching TRBD1. CDR1 is KGHSH and CDR2 is LQKENI in the germline V gene. The V and J ends lost 6 bases and 7 bases, in that order; junction bases with no gene match: 8. CDR3 size: 13 residues. This CDR3 is CASSLQGHLEAFF. CDR3 bases: TGTGCCAGCTCGTTACAGGGGCACCTTGAAGCTTTCTTT.

This clone was recorded once. The chain couples TRBV4-3 to TRBJ1-1; 11 bases fit TRBD1. The V segment lost 0 bases and the J segment 5 bases; nucleotides outside the gene matches: 8. This CDR3 is 17 amino acids long. The germline V gene encodes CDR1 LGHNA and CDR2 YSLEER. The CDR3 DNA follows: TGCGCCAGCAGCCAAGAATGGGACAGGGGGAGGGAGACTGAAGCTTTCTTT. Translation gives CASSQEWDRGRETEAFF.

The V gene is TRBV28, the J gene TRBJ1-3, with 8 nucleotides matching TRBD1. Germline trimming cut 4 bases from V and 4 bases from J; bases unmatched to any gene: 12. Germline V gene lookup returns CDR1 MDHEN and CDR2 SYDVKM. This CDR3 region has 17 residues. CDR3 sequence: CASSSDRERSGGNTIYF. Here the CDR3 DNA reads TGTGCCAGCAGTTCGGACAGGGAGAGATCGGGAGGAAACACCATATATTTT.

J is TRBJ2-1 and V is TRBV19; 13 positions match TRBD2. Germline lookup yields CDR1 LNHDA and CDR2 SQIVND (reference sequence). Trimming cost V 8 bases and J 3 bases; bases outside gene matches: 4. CDR3 length: 15 residues. As DNA, the CDR3 is TGTGCCAGTCGGACTAGCGGGAGCATCTACAATGAGCAGTTCTTC. This codes for CASRTSGSIYNEQFF.

V gene TRBV30 combines with J gene TRBJ1-5, with a tentative D call TRBD1 (5 bases). The CDR3 covers 14 residues. Germline-derived CDR1 and CDR2 are GTSNPN and SVGIG (reference sequence). Deletions cut 2 bases from V and 1 base from J, with 9 bases between. The CDR3, as DNA: TGTGCCTGGAGTTCGTGGGGCAGCAATCAGCCCCAGCATTTT. It yields the protein CAWSSWGSNQPQHF. The full variable domain, with the rest looked up from reference TRBV30 and TRBJ1-5, is SQTIHQWPATLVQPVGSPLSLECTVEGTSNPNLYWYRQAAGRGLQLLFYSVGIGQISSEVPQNLSASRPQDRQFILSSKKLLLSDSGFYLCAWSSWGSNQPQHFGDGTRLSIL.

The chain has TRBV27 and TRBJ1-2; tentatively, D is TRBD1 (6 bases). CDR1 is MNHEY and CDR2 is SMNVEV in the germline V gene (reference sequence). Between the trimmed V and J ends, which lost 0 bases and 5 bases, there was a span of 22 bases. The CDR3 sequence is 18 residues long. This CDR3 is CASSLSGTRSRRFYGYTF. The CDR3, as DNA: TGTGCCAGCAGTTTATCGGGGACAAGAAGTCGGCGGTTTTATGGCTACACCTTC.